The 30 T cell receptor beta chains in this list originate from one sample, sequenced in a study of T cell changes during pregnancy in multiple sclerosis. TCRdb's table, derived via immunoSEQ multiplex PCR, lists solely in-frame clones and lacks some. The table includes around 63,000 clones, approximately 90% detected once. The sample here was peripheral blood, taken in the third trimester of pregnancy. The receptors stem from a female donor in good health, enrolled as a control in a pregnancy study.

The chain recombines TRBV28 with TRBJ1-2; D perhaps matches TRBD1 (6 bases). Looked up from germline, CDR1 is MDHEN and CDR2 is SYDVKM. V was shortened by 5 bases and J by 2 bases, with 18 bases between the two germline ends. This CDR3 region has 16 residues. The CDR3 DNA is TGTGCCAGCAGTGTAGTACAGGGAGGGCACAACTATGGCTACACCTTC. Its translation: CASSVVQGGHNYGYTF.

The CDR3, as DNA: TGCGCCAGCAGCCTGCGGGAGGGCTACACCGGGGAGCTGTTTTTT. It codes for CASSLREGYTGELFF. J is TRBJ2-2 and V is TRBV5-1; 9 nucleotides match TRBD2. The CDR3 consists of 15 residues. CDR1 SGHRS and CDR2 YFSETQ come from the germline V gene. Germline trimming cut 4 bases from V and 3 bases from J; bases unmatched to any gene: 4.

V and J are TRBV19 and TRBJ2-1; 11 nucleotides match TRBD2. The germline V gene encodes CDR1 LNHDA and CDR2 SQIVND (reference sequence). J was trimmed by 5 bases and V by 9 bases; bases with no gene match: 3. This CDR3 comprises 13 residues. The DNA of the CDR3 is TGTGCCAGGGGACTAGCGGAAAACAATGAGCAGTTCTTC. Translation gives CARGLAENNEQFF.

The rearrangement uses TRBV28 and TRBJ2-7; 7 bases fit TRBD1. CDR3 size: 17 residues. Germline CDR1 and CDR2: MDHEN and SYDVKM. The junction had 13 bases not matched to a gene; V was cut back by 5 bases and J by 0 bases. The CDR3 DNA is TGTGCCAGCAGTACTAATACAAGGGGACAGAGCTCCTACGAGCAGTACTTC. Residues: CASSTNTRGQSSYEQYF.

The chain employs TRBV2 and TRBJ2-5; D is ambiguous. Germline CDR1 is SNHLY and CDR2 is FYNNEI. CDR3 length: 14 residues. The germline V and J ends were trimmed by 3 bases and 1 base, with 9 bases remaining between them. In nucleotides, the CDR3 is TGTGCCAGCAGTGAGGAGACTTCCCAAGAGACCCAGTACTTC. Translating gives CASSEETSQETQYF.

The chain employs TRBV5-1 and TRBJ1-1; D is perhaps TRBD1 (6 bases). CDR1 is SGHRS, CDR2 YFSETQ, per germline. Trimming took 4 bases from V and 6 from J, leaving 22 bases between them. The length of the CDR3 is 16 residues. The CDR3 reads CASSRAPFGGHAEAFF. Written as DNA, the CDR3 is TGCGCCAGCAGCAGAGCTCCTTTCGGGGGGCACGCTGAAGCTTTCTTT.

J is TRBJ2-7 and V is TRBV5-1; 10 bases agree with TRBD1. CDR3 length equals 14 residues. V gave up 7 bases and J gave up 1 base; unmatched junction bases: 5. Germline CDR1 is SGHRS and CDR2 is YFSETQ. The CDR3 loop reads CASQPGQGSYEQYF. In DNA, the CDR3 is TGCGCCAGCCAACCGGGACAGGGGTCCTACGAGCAGTACTTC. The full variable domain, completed using reference TRBV5-1 and TRBJ2-7, is KAGVTQTPRYLIKTRGQQVTLSCSPISGHRSVSWYQQTPGQGLQFLFEYFSETQRNKGNFPGRFSGRQFSNSRSEMNVSTLELGDSALYLCASQPGQGSYEQYFGPGTRLTVT.

The rearrangement uses TRBV7-6 and TRBJ2-5; TRBD1 is a possible D gene (6 bases). V was clipped by 1 base and J by 5 bases, with 8 bases between them. The CDR3 length is 13 residues. Germline CDR1 SGHVS, CDR2 FNYEAQ. This chain's CDR3 is CASSLVRGETQYF. The DNA for the CDR3 is TGTGCCAGCAGCTTAGTTAGGGGGGAGACCCAGTACTTC.

The CDR3 loop is CASSLNVIEAQHF. CDR3 DNA sequence: TGTGCCAGCAGCTTAAACGTAATAGAAGCCCAGCATTTT. The genes are TRBV7-6 and TRBJ1-5, with D unresolved. Germline V lookup: CDR1 SGHVS, CDR2 FNYEAQ. Trimming took off 2 bases at V and 11 bases at J, with 13 bases between the two ends. This CDR3 spans 13 amino acids.

The chain employs TRBV7-2 and TRBJ2-2; 10 bases map to TRBD2. Germline V CDR1 and CDR2: SGHTA, FQGNSA. The V and J ends lost 5 bases and 13 bases, in that order; junction bases with no gene match: 7. This CDR3 spans 13 amino acids. The CDR3 is CASSAGLAVALFF. For the CDR3, the DNA is TGTGCCAGCAGCGCCGGACTAGCGGTGGCGCTGTTTTTT. Using reference TRBV7-2 and TRBJ2-2 for the parts outside the CDR3, the full variable domain is GAGVSQSPSNKVTEKGKDVELRCDPISGHTALYWYRQSLGQGLEFLIYFQGNSAPDKSGLPSDRFSAERTGGSVSTLTIQRTQQEDSAVYLCASSAGLAVALFFGEGSRLTVL.

V and J are TRBV5-4 and TRBJ1-2; the match to TRBD1 covers 7 bases. Germline V CDR1 and CDR2: SGHNT, YYREEE (reference sequence). This CDR3 is built from 13 residues. Unmatched junction bases numbered 5, after V lost 2 bases and J lost 7 bases. The CDR3 sequence: CASSLGQESGYTF. CDR3 in DNA: TGTGCCAGCAGCTTAGGACAGGAGAGTGGCTACACCTTC.

This chain links TRBV11-2 with TRBJ1-2; 8 nucleotides match TRBD1. The CDR3 has 12 residues. Germline V CDR1 and CDR2: SGHAT, FQNNGV. V lost 3 bases and J lost 8; bases outside the gene matches: 2. The CDR3 loop is CASSFRQGGYTF. The CDR3 region has the DNA TGTGCCAGCAGCTTCCGACAGGGGGGCTACACCTTC.

Only one count was recorded for this clone. The chain uses TRBV9 and TRBJ2-3, with D possibly matching TRBD2 (7 bases). Trimming cost V 0 bases and J 5 bases, with 19 bases left between them. CDR3 length equals 17 residues. CDR1 is SGDLS and CDR2 is YYNGEE in the germline V gene. The chain's CDR3 is CASSVAGGGTLQDTQYF. CDR3 coding DNA: TGTGCCAGCAGCGTAGCGGGGGGCGGGACCCTTCAAGATACGCAGTATTTT.

V is TRBV19 and J is TRBJ2-3; maybe TRBD1 (5 bases). The CDR3 has 13 residues. Trimming pared 7 bases from V and 1 base from J, leaving 9 bases between. Germline CDR1 is LNHDA and CDR2 is SQIVND (reference sequence). The chain's CDR3 is CASTQGRTDTQYF. The CDR3 DNA follows: TGTGCCAGTACCCAGGGTCGCACAGATACGCAGTATTTT.

This sequence joins TRBV18 and TRBJ2-7; D perhaps matches TRBD1 (5 bases). The CDR3 is made up of 14 amino acids. V lost 2 bases and J 1 base, leaving 9 bases between the germline ends. CDR1 and CDR2 (germline): KGHSH, LQKENI. The CDR3 bases are TGTGCCAGCTCACCAACACAGGCTTCCTACGAGCAGTACTTC. This gives the protein CASSPTQASYEQYF.

The chain has TRBV19 and TRBJ1-5; 7 nucleotides align to TRBD1. Germline trimming cut 3 bases from V and 2 bases from J; bases unmatched to any gene: 4. Per the germline V gene, CDR1 is LNHDA and CDR2 is SQIVND (reference sequence). The CDR3 sequence is 15 residues long. The CDR3 coding sequence is TGTGCCAGTAGTATGTTCGACAGGGGCAATCAGCCCCAGCATTTT. Its translation is CASSMFDRGNQPQHF.

The V and J genes are TRBV6-5 and TRBJ2-3; D might be TRBD2 (5 bases). V dropped 6 bases and J dropped 8 bases, with 12 bases sitting between them. Germline CDR1 reads MNHEY; CDR2 reads SVGAGI. The CDR3 sequence is 12 residues long. CDR3 loop: CASSTDWPTQYF. As DNA, the CDR3 is TGTGCCAGCAGCACGGACTGGCCTACGCAGTATTTT.

The chain combines TRBV7-3 with TRBJ1-2, with TRBD1 matching 7 bases. This CDR3 contains 14 residues. With 3 bases clipped from V and 4 bases from J, the junction kept 5 bases outside the gene matches. CDR1 is SGHTA and CDR2 is FQGTGA in the germline V gene. This CDR3 is CASSFERQGYGYTF. The CDR3, as DNA: TGTGCCAGCAGCTTTGAGAGACAGGGCTATGGCTACACCTTC.

V gene TRBV18 combines with J gene TRBJ1-2, with a tentative D call TRBD1 (6 bases). The CDR3 runs to 13 residues. Germline V CDR1 and CDR2: KGHSH, LQKENI. V shed 6 bases and J shed 1 base, with 9 bases lying between them. The CDR3 loop is CASSLDSNYGYTF. The CDR3 coding sequence is TGTGCCAGCTCTCTGGACAGTAACTATGGCTACACCTTC. The full variable domain, with the rest looked up from reference TRBV18 and TRBJ1-2, is NAGVMQNPRHLVRRRGQEARLRCSPMKGHSHVYWYRQLPEEGLKFMVYLQKENIIDESGMPKERFSAEFPKEGPSILRIQQVVRGDSAAYFCASSLDSNYGYTFGSGTRLTVV.

This clone appeared once. This chain connects TRBV10-3 to TRBJ2-5; 10 nucleotides line up with TRBD1. The DNA end is more similar to TRBJ2-7, so the J call may be wrong. The CDR3 extends over 17 amino acids. Germline V gene sequence: CDR1 ENHRY, CDR2 SYGVKD. CDR3: CAISEYPLGQGINEQYF. As DNA, the CDR3 is TGTGCCATCAGTGAGTACCCCCTGGGACAGGGGATTAACGAGCAGTACTTC.

This clone appeared a single time. V is TRBV6-1 and J is TRBJ2-1; maybe TRBD2 (5 bases). The CDR3 is made up of 12 amino acids. CDR1 is MNHNS, CDR2 SASEGT, per germline. V shed 7 bases and J shed 7 bases, with 11 bases lying between them. CDR3 DNA: TGTGCCAGCACCGCGAGAGGGAATGAGCAGTTCTTC. This codes for CASTARGNEQFF.

The rearrangement links TRBV7-2 to TRBJ2-3, with TRBD2 identical over 14 bases. This CDR3 has 16 amino acids. Germline lookup yields CDR1 SGHTA and CDR2 FQGNSA. V lost 5 bases and J lost 4; bases outside the gene matches: 5. The CDR3 nucleotides are TGTGCCAGCAGCCCGAGACTAGCGGGAGGGGCAGATACGCAGTATTTT. It is translated as CASSPRLAGGADTQYF.

The gene calls are TRBV29-1 and TRBJ2-2; D perhaps matches TRBD2 (6 bases). The length of the CDR3 is 16 residues. Trimming took off 6 bases at V and 2 bases at J, with 19 bases between the two ends. Germline CDR1 is SQVTM and CDR2 is ANQGSEA. CDR3 protein: CSVPRGAGTNTGELFF. In DNA form, the CDR3 reads TGCAGCGTCCCCCGGGGTGCGGGAACCAACACCGGGGAGCTGTTTTTT.

The chain links TRBV4-2 to TRBJ1-5; D gene uncertain. Germline V gene lookup returns CDR1 LGHNA and CDR2 YNFKEQ. Between the trimmed V and J ends, which lost 1 base and 7 bases, there was a span of 20 bases. This CDR3 has 17 amino acids. CDR3 bases: TGTGCCAGCAGCCAAGGAGGGAACGGGATTCTTGGACAGCCCCAGCATTTT. Its protein is CASSQGGNGILGQPQHF.

V usage is TRBV5-6 and J usage is TRBJ1-3; the D is unclear. The CDR3 spans 15 residues. V was shortened by 0 bases and J by 5 bases, with 12 bases between the two germline ends. The germline V gene encodes CDR1 SGHDT and CDR2 YYEEEE. The CDR3 region has the DNA TGTGCCAGCAGCTTGGGCAGCGTCATAAGAAACACCATATATTTT. Protein: CASSLGSVIRNTIYF. The full variable domain, with the rest looked up from reference TRBV5-6 and TRBJ1-3, is DAGVTQSPTHLIKTRGQQVTLRCSPKSGHDTVSWYQQALGQGPQFIFQYYEEEERQRGNFPDRFSGHQFPNYSSELNVNALLLGDSALYLCASSLGSVIRNTIYFGEGSWLTVV.

V gene TRBV19 combines with J gene TRBJ2-3; 7 nucleotides align to TRBD1. V lost 7 bases, J lost 1 base, and 14 bases stayed unmatched. Germline lookup yields CDR1 LNHDA and CDR2 SQIVND (reference sequence). This CDR3 has 17 residues. The CDR3 nucleotides read TGTGCCAGTACAGGGGGAGTCTCGATGTGGGGCACAGATACGCAGTATTTT. Its translation: CASTGGVSMWGTDTQYF.

This clone was seen more than once but under ten times. This rearrangement joins TRBV11-2 to TRBJ1-3; TRBD1 matches 7 bases. CDR1 and CDR2 from the germline V gene are SGHAT and FQNNGV. V was clipped by 4 bases and J by 4 bases; unmatched bases: 7. The CDR3 consists of 15 residues. The CDR3, as DNA: TGTGCCAGCAGCTCGCGTAGGGACAGCGGAAACACCATATATTTT. Residues: CASSSRRDSGNTIYF.

The chain combines TRBV19 with TRBJ2-5; TRBD1 aligns across 9 bases. Unmatched junction bases numbered 7, after V lost 5 bases and J lost 3 bases. In germline, CDR1 is LNHDA, CDR2 SQIVND (reference sequence). The CDR3 is 15 residues long. The CDR3 here is CASSPDRGRKETQYF. CDR3 in DNA: TGTGCCAGTAGTCCGGACAGGGGCCGAAAAGAGACCCAGTACTTC.

The J gene is TRBJ1-2, the V gene TRBV28, with D tentatively TRBD1 (6 bases). V was trimmed by 6 bases and J by 7 bases, leaving 18 bases between them. Germline V gene sequence: CDR1 MDHEN, CDR2 SYDVKM. This CDR3 spans 14 amino acids. CDR3 sequence reads: CASSLRGEGGGYTF. The DNA for the CDR3 is TGTGCCAGCAGCTTGAGAGGGGAGGGGGGTGGCTACACCTTC.

This clone has just one count. The chain recombines TRBV4-2 with TRBJ1-1, with no clear D. Trimming pared 1 base from V and 0 bases from J, leaving 9 bases between. The CDR3 has 15 residues. Germline V lookup: CDR1 LGHNA, CDR2 YNFKEQ. The CDR3, as DNA: TGTGCCAGCAGCCAAGGGCAGATCCTGAACACTGAAGCTTTCTTT. This gives the protein CASSQGQILNTEAFF.